This TCR beta chain was captured in a study of T cell responses to AZD1222 COVID-19 vaccine (dated by TCRdb to the early 2020s). Background for the entire study: AZD1222 recipients given second doses at about 4 weeks or at about 12 weeks were pooled, since spike-specific TCR depth and breadth were not found to differ between the two schedules. A total of approximately 250 trial participants underwent TCR sequencing, of whom around 210 had received two doses of AZD1222 and roughly 26 had received two doses of the MenACWY control vaccine. Trial participants were enrolled by age into 18-55, 56-69 and 70-plus year subgroups, with approximately 150, 30 and 60 TCR-sequenced participants respectively. Findings and caveats that apply to the study as a whole: Reportedly, close to half of the unique spike-specific TCRs recognized epitopes lying outside the regions that are mutated in the B.1.351 and B.1.1.7 variants. Vaccine-associated CD4 TCRs spanned the whole spike protein, with dominant responses in regions 160-218 and 743-854. In the small 56-69-year group, the increase in depth fell short of significance, most likely because of low power. A significant rise in spike-specific TCR breadth and depth was observed after two AZD1222 doses relative to day 0 and relative to MenACWY recipients. Only five to seven AZD1222 recipients were SARS-CoV-2 seropositive at baseline, limiting conclusions about previously exposed vaccinees. Because no day 14 peak-response samples were available, the repertoires could be characterized only after the peak T cell response. Participants were mostly white British and included more females than males, and it was suggested by the authors that clonal diversity may have been underestimated.

Worth noting for this clone: Its antigen is still unknown. No qualities accompany the bases; no much larger clone lies one base away.

Interpreted using the paper, the time point label stands for: baseline before first vaccination. Vaccinee samples were obtained from the UK trials COV001 and COV002, which included a single-blind randomized controlled phase 2/3 trial of AZD1222 (ChAdOx1 nCoV-19) in healthy adults. Trial participant PBMC samples were collected at day 0 and day 28 after the second dose for TCRbeta chain sequencing. The germline ends are 9 bases apart after V is trimmed by 8 bases and J by 2 bases. The CDR1 and CDR2 encoded by the germline V gene are ENHRY and SYGVKD. Including the terminal cysteine and phenylalanine, the CDR3 comprises 12 residues. Here the CDR3 DNA is all that survives: 36 bases in frame from base 1. The CDR3 regions of human TCRbeta chains were analyzed by immunosequencing. The source study handled its data this way. TCRs in the repertoires were matched against a reference library of SARS-CoV-2-specific TCRs that had been generated with the MIRA antigen-specificity platform. Breadth was defined as the fraction of unique TCRs that were SARS-CoV-2-associated. Depth was defined as the fraction of total T cells that were SARS-CoV-2-associated. Using the MIRA data, every spike-specific TCR was mapped to the spike region that the TCR reacted to and assigned to either a CD4 or a CD8 class. Log10-transformed breadth and depth values were compared by one-way ANOVA with Sidak's multiple comparisons tests. Drawn from immuneACCESS, this table holds only the in-frame rearrangements with V and J called that TCRdb kept. Clones are partly lost; checked studies trace under half to an unresolved V gene and leave the rest unexplained. D and trimming come from the DNA, and the V and J calls and clone size come from that table. A total of 84,000 or so clones appear in this sample, roughly 88% of them only once. Together, the top ten hold roughly 15% of the sample.

This chain is built from TRBV10-3 and TRBJ1-2; perhaps TRBD1 is the D gene, with 6 bases matching. The clonotype was recovered from an adult in good health. This material consisted of peripheral blood, taken on day 0 of AZD1222 vaccination. The CDR3 has the sequence CAILGQNYGYTF. The nucleotides read TGTGCCATCCTGGGACAAAACTATGGCTACACCTTC.